What follows are 5 T cell receptor beta chains derived from one specimen sequenced in a study of T-cell reconstitution after alpha-beta-depleted transplantation in children. Unique molecular identifiers were used in preparing the TCRbeta library. Each CDR3 protein is one row after TCRdb ran MiXCR on the PCR reads. The sample has hundreds of thousands of distinct CDR3 sequences, 16% seen once; the top ten hold around 4.5%. The sample in question was PBMCs, mostly from graft donor cells, obtained 360 days after TCRalphabeta/CD19-depleted stem cell transplant. These receptors originate from a male patient under 18 who had a stem cell transplant for acute lymphoblastic leukemia, so the T cells may come from the graft donor.

The chain carries TRBV2 and TRBJ1-2; D remains unclear. Per the germline V gene, CDR1 is SNHLY and CDR2 is FYNNEI. V lost 9 bases to trimming and J lost 4 bases, with 12 bases between them. The CDR3 totals 12 residues. The CDR3 spells CARSGESYGYTF. The DNA of the CDR3 is TGTGCCAGGTCAGGTGAAAGCTATGGCTACACCTTC.

Only a few counts were recorded for this clonotype. The gene calls are TRBV5-5 and TRBJ2-3; perhaps TRBD2 as D (5 bases). Deletions cut 3 bases from V and 8 bases from J, with 13 bases between. Per germline, CDR1 SGHKS and CDR2 YYEKEE (reference sequence). The CDR3 runs 13 residues. CDR3 amino acids: CASSYLGEGTQYF. As DNA, the CDR3 is TGTGCCAGCAGCTATCTAGGAGAGGGTACGCAGTATTTT. Together with reference TRBV5-5 and TRBJ2-3, the CDR3 gives the full variable domain: DAGVTQSPTHLIKTRGQQVTLRCSPISGHKSVSWYQQVLGQGPQFIFQYYEKEERGRGNFPDRFSARQFPNYSSELNVNALLLGDSALYLCASSYLGEGTQYFGPGTRLTVL.

This clonotype was counted at least ten times. The chain employs TRBV11-2 and TRBJ2-1, with D perhaps matching TRBD2 (5 bases). The CDR3 spans 14 residues. Germline CDR1 reads SGHAT; CDR2 reads FQNNGV. The V and J ends lost 5 bases and 4 bases respectively, with 12 bases between them. CDR3 DNA: TGTGCCAGCAGCAGTCTAACTAGGTACAATGAGCAGTTCTTC. This codes for CASSSLTRYNEQFF.

The V call is TRBV29-1, the J call TRBJ2-4; a possible D gene is TRBD2 (5 bases). V was cut by 1 base and J by 9 bases, with 7 bases left in between. CDR1 is SQVTM, CDR2 ANQGSEA, per germline. This CDR3 contains 11 residues. Written as DNA, the CDR3 is TGCAGCGTTGAAGGTGGGAGCATTCAGTACTTC. As protein: CSVEGGSIQYF.

This chain links TRBV25-1 with TRBJ1-3; 8 bases line up with TRBD1. CDR3 size: 15 residues. The V and J ends lost 6 bases and 0 bases, in that order; junction bases with no gene match: 4. Germline CDR1 MGHDK, CDR2 SYGVNS. CDR3 coding DNA: TGTGCCAGCAGAGACAGGGGCCTCTCTGGAAACACCATATATTTT. Translated, it gives CASRDRGLSGNTIYF.